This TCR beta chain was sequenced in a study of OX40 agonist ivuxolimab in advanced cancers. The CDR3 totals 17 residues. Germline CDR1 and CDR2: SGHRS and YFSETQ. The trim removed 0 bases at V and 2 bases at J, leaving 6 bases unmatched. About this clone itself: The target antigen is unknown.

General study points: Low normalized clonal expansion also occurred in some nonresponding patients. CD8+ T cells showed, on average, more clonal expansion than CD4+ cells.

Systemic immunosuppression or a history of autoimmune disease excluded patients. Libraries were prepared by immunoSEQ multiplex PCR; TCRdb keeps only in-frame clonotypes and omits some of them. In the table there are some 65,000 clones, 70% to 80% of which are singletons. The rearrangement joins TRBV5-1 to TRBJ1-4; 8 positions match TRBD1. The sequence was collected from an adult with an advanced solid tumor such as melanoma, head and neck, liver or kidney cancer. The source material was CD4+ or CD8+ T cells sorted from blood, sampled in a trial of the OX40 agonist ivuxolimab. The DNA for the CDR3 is TGCGCCAGCAGCTTGGGACAGGGGTTGTGGACTAATGAAAAACTGTTTTTT. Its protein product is CASSLGQGLWTNEKLFF.